These 27 T cell receptor beta chains share one sample of origin, sequenced in a study of T cells after yellow fever vaccination (dated by TCRdb to between 2018 and 2021). The treatment or condition label on this specimen signifies: live attenuated yellow fever vaccine strain. The protocol used for the library was 5' RACE. Sequencing instrument: Illumina NovaSeq 6000. Using fastp at Q25 and MiXCR, TCRdb reprocessed the public reads and kept productive beta chains. Rows merge per CDR3 protein into single entries with the most common DNA and genes. The sample contains some 400,000 distinct CDR3 sequences, approximately 18% of them found a single time. The ten largest clones add up to 15% to 20% of the sample. This specimen consisted of PBMCs, obtained before the yellow fever booster vaccination. The origin of the receptors is a man aged 18 to 35 who received the YFV17D yellow fever vaccine.

In this sample, this clonotype turned up many times. The gene calls are TRBV20-1 and TRBJ2-2, with D uncertain. The germline V gene encodes CDR1 DFQATT and CDR2 SNEGSKA (reference sequence). The CDR3 sequence is 14 residues long. V was cut by 1 base and J by 3 bases, with 9 bases left in between. Here the CDR3 reads CSARGWVHTGELFF. The CDR3 region has the DNA TGCAGTGCTAGAGGTTGGGTTCACACCGGGGAGCTGTTTTTT.

The chain recombines TRBV7-2 with TRBJ1-2; D is possibly TRBD1 (5 bases). Germline values: CDR1 SGHTA, CDR2 FQGNSA. The CDR3 is made up of 13 amino acids. The V and J ends lost 5 bases and 7 bases respectively, with 14 bases between them. The DNA of the CDR3 is TGTGCCAGCAGCCCAGGGACTACGGGTGGCTACACCTTC. Residues: CASSPGTTGGYTF.

The chain is built from TRBV12-3 or TRBV12-4 and TRBJ2-1; TRBD2 is a possible D gene (7 bases). Trimming stripped 2 bases from V and 2 bases from J, with 16 bases between. CDR3 length equals 17 residues. The CDR3 region has the DNA TGTGCCAGCAGTTTAAGGGGGGGGTGGATCGCCTACAATGAGCAGTTCTTC. The encoded protein is CASSLRGGWIAYNEQFF.

This sequence joins TRBV7-9 and TRBJ2-7, with D hard to call. Looked up from germline, CDR1 is SEHNR and CDR2 is FQNEAQ (reference sequence). The length of the CDR3 is 16 residues. Trimming took 5 bases from V and 1 from J, leaving 18 bases between them. CDR3 sequence: CASSTSWSARSYEQYF. CDR3 coding DNA: TGTGCCAGCAGCACAAGCTGGTCCGCCAGGTCCTACGAGCAGTACTTC.

This clonotype has just a few counts. The rearrangement joins TRBV2 to TRBJ1-5; 9 nucleotides match TRBD1. This CDR3 comprises 15 residues. Germline assignment: CDR1 SNHLY and CDR2 FYNNEI. V shed 4 bases, J shed 6 bases, and the junction held 7 bases outside the gene matches. Here the CDR3 DNA reads TGTGCCAGCAGTGCCACAGGGGGCCGTGCTCAGCCCCAGCATTTT. Its translation is CASSATGGRAQPQHF.

This clonotype was seen only a few times. This rearrangement joins TRBV28 to TRBJ2-1, with TRBD2 matching over 7 bases. The CDR3 is 15 amino acids. The V gene end was trimmed by 4 bases and the J gene end by 5 bases; junction bases not matched to a gene: 8. The germline V gene has CDR1 MDHEN and CDR2 SYDVKM. Here the CDR3 DNA reads TGTGCCAGCAGTTCAGTCGGGGGGACGGACAATGAGCAGTTCTTC. Protein product: CASSSVGGTDNEQFF.

This sequence joins TRBV20-1 and TRBJ2-5; D remains ambiguous. The V and J ends lost 0 bases and 1 base respectively, with 12 bases between them. CDR1 is DFQATT, CDR2 SNEGSKA, per germline (reference sequence). The CDR3 is 15 residues long. CDR3 bases: TGCAGTGCTAGAGATCTCGGGCAGATCCAAGAGACCCAGTACTTC. It specifies CSARDLGQIQETQYF.

Only a few counts were recorded for this clonotype. The chain recombines TRBV4-2 with TRBJ2-5, with no clear D. CDR1 and CDR2 (germline): LGHNA, YNFKEQ. This CDR3 contains 12 residues. V was shortened by 2 bases and J by 5 bases, with 6 bases between the two germline ends. CDR3 in DNA: TGTGCCAGCAGCCAACGTTGGGAGACCCAGTACTTC. As protein: CASSQRWETQYF.

This clonotype was seen more than once but under ten times. V gene TRBV9 combines with J gene TRBJ2-7; no reliable D call. V shed 0 bases and J shed 3 bases, with 10 bases lying between them. CDR1 and CDR2 (germline): SGDLS, YYNGEE. The CDR3 has 14 amino acids. For the CDR3, the DNA is TGTGCCAGCAGCGTAGGGCCCTTGGGCTACGAGCAGTACGTC. This encodes CASSVGPLGYEQYV.

A few counts support this clonotype. CDR3 residues: CSAYQIGRPLEAEQYF. In nucleotides, the CDR3 is TGCAGTGCCTACCAGATCGGGAGACCTCTAGAAGCCGAGCAGTACTTC. The chain has TRBV20-1 and TRBJ2-7; tentatively, D is TRBD2 (6 bases). This CDR3 is built from 16 residues. The germline V gene has CDR1 DFQATT and CDR2 SNEGSKA (reference sequence). V lost 6 bases, J lost 6 bases, and 27 bases lay in between.

In this sample, this clonotype turned up a few times. The V call is TRBV28, the J call TRBJ2-5; 9 bases are a match to TRBD2. Trimming cost V 6 bases and J 5 bases; bases outside gene matches: 10. CDR3 length: 15 amino acids. The germline gives CDR1 MDHEN, CDR2 SYDVKM. CDR3 nucleotide sequence: TGTGCCAGCAGCCCTAGCCCAGCGGGGGGCGAGACCCAGTACTTC. Translation gives CASSPSPAGGETQYF.

The CDR3 DNA is TGCGCCAGCAGCCAATTCCGGGACAGGGGCGCTGAAGCTTTCTTT. Its translation: CASSQFRDRGAEAFF. The genes are TRBV4-1 and TRBJ1-1; 10 bases match TRBD1. V gave up 2 bases and J gave up 6 bases; unmatched junction bases: 6. This CDR3 is built from 15 residues. Germline CDR1 and CDR2: MGHRA and YSYEKL.

CDR3: CASTAPRDTQYF. In nucleotides, the CDR3 is TGTGCCAGCACTGCGCCTCGGGATACGCAGTATTTT. This chain joins TRBV13 and TRBJ2-3; D unclear. Trimming cost V 7 bases and J 6 bases, with 11 bases left between them. CDR1 and CDR2 from the germline V gene are PRHDT and FYEKMQ (reference sequence). The CDR3 is made up of 12 amino acids.

V is TRBV7-2 and J is TRBJ1-2; no reliable D call. Trimming left V 4 bases short and J 6 bases short, with 12 bases between. The CDR3 is 13 amino acids. Germline V gives CDR1 SGHTA, CDR2 FQGNSA. The CDR3 DNA sequence: TGTGCCAGCAGCTATGGCCTAGGAGATGGCTACACCTTC. Protein sequence: CASSYGLGDGYTF.

V gene TRBV28 combines with J gene TRBJ2-7; weak D call: TRBD1 (6 bases). Trimming cost V 4 bases and J 5 bases, with 9 bases left between them. Germline CDR1 is MDHEN and CDR2 is SYDVKM. The CDR3 sequence is 12 residues long. This chain's CDR3 is CASSWKGDEQYV. The DNA of the CDR3 is TGTGCCAGCAGTTGGAAGGGGGACGAGCAGTACGTC.

This clonotype was counted only a few times. The chain recombines TRBV2 with TRBJ2-2; a weak D match, TRBD2 (6 bases). The CDR3 loop spans 15 amino acids. V was shortened by 6 bases and J by 6 bases, with 17 bases between the two germline ends. Germline CDR1 and CDR2: SNHLY and FYNNEI. In DNA form, the CDR3 reads TGTGCCAGCAGCGAACCCGGGAGCCCACCCGGGGAGCTGTTTTTT. Its protein is CASSEPGSPPGELFF. The full variable domain, with the rest looked up from reference TRBV2 and TRBJ2-2, is EPEVTQTPSHQVTQMGQEVILRCVPISNHLYFYWYRQILGQKVEFLVSFYNNEISEKSEIFDDQFSVERPDGSNFTLKIRSTKLEDSAMYFCASSEPGSPPGELFFGEGSRLTVL.

This clonotype has a handful of counts. This chain links TRBV12-3 or TRBV12-4 with TRBJ1-5; D not resolved. Trimming left V 6 bases short and J 2 bases short, with 8 bases between. The CDR3 has 13 amino acids. CDR3 nucleotides: TGTGCCAGCAGGTGGGAGGGCAATCAGCCCCAGCATTTT. Its translation is CASRWEGNQPQHF.

This clonotype has just one count. The V gene is TRBV29-1, the J gene TRBJ2-2, with 9 nucleotides matching TRBD1. This CDR3 has 15 amino acids. The germline V gene encodes CDR1 SQVTM and CDR2 ANQGSEA. Losses at the gene ends were 2 bases for V and 3 bases for J; bases not matched to a gene: 4. CDR3 region: CSVEQGDRDTGELFF. The DNA of the CDR3 is TGCAGCGTTGAACAGGGGGACAGGGACACCGGGGAGCTGTTTTTT.

The chain links TRBV5-1 to TRBJ1-2; weak D call: TRBD1 (6 bases). CDR1 and CDR2 from the germline V gene are SGHRS and YFSETQ. CDR3 size: 13 residues. Trimming pared 1 base from V and 8 bases from J, leaving 12 bases between. CDR3 sequence: CASSLRQDEGYTF. The DNA of the CDR3 is TGCGCCAGCAGCTTGCGACAGGATGAAGGCTACACCTTC.

This clonotype has a handful of counts. CDR3: CASSFETLGTGELFF. The DNA for the CDR3 is TGTGCCAGCAGCTTTGAGACACTCGGCACCGGGGAGCTGTTTTTT. This chain uses TRBV5-5 with TRBJ2-2; D gene uncertain. The CDR3 covers 15 residues. Germline V gene data show CDR1 as SGHKS and CDR2 as YYEKEE (reference sequence). Trimming shortened V by 2 bases and J by 4 bases, and 12 bases separated the two germline ends.

This clonotype was recorded a few times. J is TRBJ2-3 and V is TRBV12-3 or TRBV12-4; D is unresolved. Deletions cut 3 bases from V and 5 bases from J, with 12 bases between. The CDR3 loop spans 14 amino acids. CDR3 amino acids: CASSLLRSLDTQYF. Written as DNA, the CDR3 is TGTGCCAGCAGTTTGCTGCGGTCCCTAGATACGCAGTATTTT.

This chain joins TRBV3-1 and TRBJ2-5; the match to TRBD2 covers 13 bases. This CDR3 has 16 amino acids. The germline gives CDR1 LGHDT, CDR2 YNNKEL (reference sequence). Trimming cost V 2 bases and J 4 bases; bases outside gene matches: 4. CDR3 nucleotides: TGTGCCAGCAGCCAACGGACTAGCGGGGGTGGAGAGACCCAGTACTTC. This gives the protein CASSQRTSGGGETQYF.

This chain uses TRBV7-9 with TRBJ2-5; TRBD1 matches 10 bases. CDR1 and CDR2 from the germline V gene are SEHNR and FQNEAQ (reference sequence). This CDR3 is 18 amino acids long. The V segment lost 0 bases and the J segment 3 bases; nucleotides outside the gene matches: 10. CDR3 in DNA: TGTGCCAGCAGCTTAGCCCAACCGGGACAGGGGTCGAAAGAGACCCAGTACTTC. It specifies CASSLAQPGQGSKETQYF.

The genes are TRBV7-9 and TRBJ1-2, with D uncertain. The CDR3 length is 17 residues. Germline V gene lookup returns CDR1 SEHNR and CDR2 FQNEAQ (reference sequence). V dropped 5 bases and J dropped 2 bases, with 21 bases sitting between them. CDR3 coding DNA: TGTGCCAGCAGCCCGTACCGAGGGCTGTTATTGAACTATGGCTACACCTTC. This gives the protein CASSPYRGLLLNYGYTF.

This clonotype has just a few counts. The chain combines TRBV5-1 with TRBJ2-7; 10 positions agree with TRBD2. There are 14 residues in the CDR3. V lost 0 bases to trimming and J lost 6 bases; unmatched junction nucleotides: 3. The germline V gene has CDR1 SGHRS and CDR2 YFSETQ. The CDR3 loop reads CASSLVGLAVEQYF. For the CDR3, the DNA is TGCGCCAGCAGCTTGGTAGGACTAGCGGTCGAGCAGTACTTC.

This clonotype was detected ten times or more. The J gene is TRBJ2-1, the V gene TRBV4-3; D is undetermined. Germline V CDR1 and CDR2: LGHNA, YSLEER. V lost 1 base and J lost 7, with 20 bases in between. The CDR3 is made up of 17 amino acids. The CDR3 DNA follows: TGCGCCAGCAGCCAAGTCGTTGTCTGGACGGAATCGAATGAGCAGTTCTTC. Translated, it gives CASSQVVVWTESNEQFF.

This clonotype was seen a few times. The V call is TRBV11-2, the J call TRBJ1-2, with D hard to call. CDR1 is SGHAT and CDR2 is FQNNGV in the germline V gene. The ends were cut back, 1 base at V and 10 bases at J, with 7 bases in the middle. The CDR3 has 11 amino acids. DNA for the CDR3: TGTGCCAGCAGCTTAGGGAAGGACTACACCTTC. Its protein product is CASSLGKDYTF. Full variable domain (outside the CDR3, taken from reference TRBV11-2 and TRBJ1-2): EAGVAQSPRYKIIEKRQSVAFWCNPISGHATLYWYQQILGQGPKLLIQFQNNGVVDDSQLPKDRFSAERLKGVDSTLKIQPAKLEDSAVYLCASSLGKDYTFGSGTRLTVV.